This T cell receptor (beta chain) was sequenced for a study of T cells in Graves' hyperthyroidism and ophthalmopathy. Study context: Peripheral blood draws took place at initial diagnosis, ahead of any treatment. Study-wide results and limits: Most clonotypes expanded in thyroid above 0.001 were likewise present in blood.

Absence of ophthalmopathy progression within 18 months defined stable Graves' hyperthyroidism. Clinical symptoms, serum thyroxine and TRAb, thyroid ultrasound and orbital computed tomography were used for the diagnoses. Amplification of TCR beta CDR3 regions used RNA as the template. TCR CDR3 underwent first-round RT-PCR with the HTBI primer set. TCRdb re-derived calls from the multiplex PCR reads in MiXCR, one entry per CDR3 protein. The sample lists fewer than 350,000 distinct CDR3 sequences, about 21% occurring once. There are a few counts of this clonotype. What it recognizes is unknown. This receptor was obtained from a woman in her fifties or sixties with Graves' hyperthyroidism. Sequencing used blood.

The CDR3 DNA sequence: TGTGCCAGCAGCTTAGTCGGCGGGAGAAGCGATGAGCAGTTCTTC. As protein: CASSLVGGRSDEQFF. V usage is TRBV7-6 and J usage is TRBJ2-1; TRBD2 matches at 7 bases. The V gene end was trimmed by 1 base and the J gene end by 8 bases; junction bases not matched to a gene: 8. Per the germline V gene, CDR1 is SGHVS and CDR2 is FNYEAQ. CDR3 length equals 15 residues.